The sequence of this T cell receptor beta chain was determined in a study of shared clonotypes between healthy human individuals (dated by TCRdb to the early 2020s). In the study overall: A couple of women and a few men aged 18 to 49 years were included in the cohort. For each donor, CD4 naive and CD4 memory were each run on three plates, CD8 naive on two plates, and CD8 memory on one plate. To estimate repertoire size and how much clonotypes are shared between individuals, the study performed deep sequencing of blood TCR repertoires from five healthy adults. To increase sequencing depth and limit assay-specific biases, TCR repertoire library preparation and sequencing were carried out by different laboratories using diverse techniques. Between about 0.9 and 8.9 billion PBMCs per donor were obtained by leukapheresis. What the work shows at the level of the full study, not this receptor alone: Rarefaction of sorted-subset datasets indicated incomplete sequencing despite the large sequencing depth. Larger estimated clonotype richness was generally found for naive subsets than for memory subsets. The small number of donors limited the genetic and exposure-history diversity represented. Compared with non-shared clonotypes, clonotypes shared by all four sorted-subset donors had higher generation probabilities. Sharing across a handful of donors was observed for around 5% of naive CD4, over 3% of naive CD8, 2% to 2.5% of memory CD4, and about 0.4% of memory CD8 clonotypes. Based on pairwise subsampling, the degree of clonotype sharing among donors was expected to be affected by sequencing depth. Sampling was restricted to blood, and TCR repertoires in tissues likely differ from the TCR repertoires found in blood.

Using the deep immunoSEQ assay, multiplex PCR amplified TCR CDR3 regions from genomic DNA. For each cell subset, the extracted genomic DNA was distributed evenly across all wells of several immunoSEQ 96-well plates, and each plate served as one replicate. For sorted subsets, roughly 190 ng of genomic DNA, equivalent to around 31,000 T cell genomes, went into each replicate PCR. Purified libraries were measured with a Qubit 3.0 fluorometer, size-checked on a Bioanalyzer 2100, and measured again with the KAPA Library Quantification kit. A separate single-read 150-cycle Illumina NextSeq 550 flow cell was used to sequence each immunoSEQ 96-well plate. From the authors' description of their analysis: Because the immunoSEQ output included only junctional sequences and no quality scores, the filtering could not be the same as the filtering used for full-length reads. To assign V/J genes and CDR3, sequences were annotated against IMGT germline references using PyIR, a Python wrapper for IgBLAST v1.9. Reads were removed for weak V/J assignments (E-value above 1e-6), missing CDR3, stop codons, out-of-frame junctions, or ambiguous translated residues. V3J clonotypes were defined as sequences sharing the same inferred V gene, J gene, and CDR3 amino acid sequence. The percentage overlap between two repertoires was calculated by dividing the number of shared unique clonotypes by the size of the smaller repertoire. RTK rarefaction, the Chao1 estimator, and Recon v2.1 estimates of unobserved clonotypes were used to assess repertoire richness. OLGA was used to compute generation probabilities for all TCRbeta clonotypes that the gDNA method yielded from several donors. The source is immuneACCESS, and TCRdb retained only in-frame sequences with V and J called. Part of the clones is not carried over; for the studies checked, unresolved V genes explain less than half of this, and the remainder is unexplained. The V and J calls and clone size are taken from that table; D and trimming were inferred from the DNA. The sample table holds roughly 810,000 clones, of which approximately 96% were seen once. Jointly, the top ten make up roughly 0.23% of the sample.

V drops 6 bases and J drops 5 bases, leaving 13 bases in between. The CDR3 numbers 14 residues from cysteine through phenylalanine. Left in the record is the CDR3 DNA by itself, 42 bases read in frame from the first base. CDR1 and CDR2, looked up from the germline V gene (reference sequence), are MNHEY and SMNVEV. CD8 naive samples consisted of CD45RO-negative cells that were positively selected for CCR7, yielding a CD45RA+CCR7+ population without TemRA cells. The donors were healthy, HIV-negative adults with no recently reported acute infections or vaccinations. All donors were Caucasian adults living in Nashville, Tennessee, USA. Blood was collected by leukapheresis, and PBMCs were isolated by Ficoll-Histopaque density gradient centrifugation and then cryopreserved in liquid nitrogen vapor phase. Purity and quantity of every magnetically sorted T cell population were checked by analytical flow cytometry. Each sorted fraction had its genomic DNA isolated and then quantified by UV absorbance on a Nanodrop 2000c.

In regard to this clone: The antigen it recognizes is unknown. Base qualities are not at hand, and no much larger clone is one base apart.

Sequencing was performed on naive CD8+ T cells sorted from blood. The cell subset or site label corresponds to: CD45RA+CCR7+. The sequence came from a man aged 25 to 45 in good health. The V gene is TRBV27 and the J gene is TRBJ2-2, with TRBD1 as a weak D call on 6 bases. At the DNA level, the sequence is TGTGCCAGCAGGTGGACAGACGAGACCGGGGAGCTGTTTTTT. It translates to CASRWTDETGELFF.